This T cell receptor (beta chain) was identified in a study of blood T cell repertoires in COVID-19. Study context: Italy, Spain and the United States were the sources of the convalescent and acute COVID-19 samples. T cells, B-cell-depleted T cells, or PBMCs provided the cDNA or gDNA that served as material.

The CDR3 length is 17 residues. CDR1 and CDR2 (germline): LNHNV, YYDKDF (reference sequence). The ends lost 0 bases at V and 5 bases at J; junction bases unmatched: 9. In the authors' workflow: Amplification from reference gene primers served as the basis for estimated nucleated cell counts. The assay was immunoSEQ multiplex PCR, and TCRdb's table has in-frame clones only and misses some. That table furnishes V, J and clone size, whereas the DNA furnished D and trimming. The sample gives tens of thousands of clones, around 88% of which show up once; approximately 4.8% is in the top ten. The chain links TRBV15 to TRBJ2-1; 8 nucleotides agree with TRBD2. This clonotype originated in a man between 60 and 75 years old with acute or convalescent COVID-19. The sample consisted of peripheral blood. CDR3 sequence reads: CATSRDSAGGRDNEQFF. In nucleotides, the CDR3 is TGTGCCACCAGCAGAGATTCTGCGGGAGGCAGAGACAATGAGCAGTTCTTC.